One sample yielded the 22 T cell receptor beta chains listed below, sequenced in a study of control samples from healthy donors and cancer patients. Assay: immunoSEQ multiplex PCR; the TCRdb copy retains only in-frame clones and omits some. This table has 50,000 or so clones, roughly 95% appearing once. Sequences were obtained from blood. These TCRs come from a woman under 30 in good health.

V is TRBV12-3 or TRBV12-4 and J is TRBJ1-5; D ambiguous. This CDR3 region has 13 residues. Trimming shortened V by 3 bases and J by 1 base, and 4 bases separated the two germline ends. In nucleotides, the CDR3 is TGTGCCAGCAGTTTTGGCAGCAATCAGCCCCAGCATTTT. As protein: CASSFGSNQPQHF.

This sequence joins TRBV9 and TRBJ1-3; D is unclear. The CDR3 covers 18 residues. Germline V gene sequence: CDR1 SGDLS, CDR2 YYNGEE. V was cut by 4 bases and J by 4 bases, with 24 bases left in between. CDR3 sequence (DNA): TGTGCCAGCAGCTCCCGCGATTTAATAGATGGGGTGGGAAACACCATATATTTT. Translating gives CASSSRDLIDGVGNTIYF. Using reference TRBV9 and TRBJ1-3 for the parts outside the CDR3, the full variable domain is DSGVTQTPKHLITATGQRVTLRCSPRSGDLSVYWYQQSLDQGLQFLIQYYNGEERAKGNILERFSAQQFPDLHSELNLSSLELGDSALYFCASSSRDLIDGVGNTIYFGEGSWLTVV.

The V and J genes are TRBV5-4 and TRBJ2-7; 9 positions match TRBD1. CDR3 length: 13 residues. The junction had 2 bases not matched to a gene; V was cut back by 4 bases and J by 3 bases. Looked up from germline, CDR1 is SGHNT and CDR2 is YYREEE (reference sequence). CDR3 residues: CASSAGQGYEQYF. CDR3 bases: TGTGCCAGCAGCGCGGGACAGGGCTACGAGCAGTACTTC.

The chain combines TRBV11-1 with TRBJ2-1; 9 bases are a match to TRBD1. CDR1 and CDR2 (germline): SGHAT, FQDESV (reference sequence). The CDR3 is made up of 15 amino acids. V shed 3 bases, J shed 0 bases, and the junction held 0 bases outside the gene matches. The CDR3 DNA is TGTGCCAGCAGCTTGGGACAGGGCTCCTACAATGAGCAGTTCTTC. Its protein is CASSLGQGSYNEQFF.

CDR3 bases: TGTGCCAGCGGAGGTAACTATGGCTACACCTTC. It codes for CASGGNYGYTF. This chain uses TRBV28 with TRBJ1-2; D not resolved. Trimming shortened V by 8 bases and J by 1 base, and 5 bases separated the two germline ends. CDR1 MDHEN and CDR2 SYDVKM come from the germline V gene. CDR3 length: 11 residues.

The gene calls are TRBV5-4 and TRBJ2-2; the D gene is possibly TRBD2 (6 bases). Germline V gene lookup returns CDR1 SGHNT and CDR2 YYREEE (reference sequence). The CDR3 runs to 16 residues. Trimming left V 1 base short and J 0 bases short, with 10 bases between. In nucleotides, the CDR3 is TGTGCCAGCAGCTTGTTGCGGGGCGCGAACACCGGGGAGCTGTTTTTT. Its protein product is CASSLLRGANTGELFF.

This chain joins TRBV28 and TRBJ1-2; D uncertain. The CDR3 totals 14 residues. V lost 3 bases to trimming and J lost 4 bases, with 12 bases between them. Germline V lookup: CDR1 MDHEN, CDR2 SYDVKM. The CDR3 nucleotides read TGTGCCAGCAGTTTGACCCACCGAGGCTATGGCTACACCTTC. The encoded protein is CASSLTHRGYGYTF.

This clone was recorded only once. The chain is built from TRBV9 and TRBJ1-2, with D possibly matching TRBD1 (5 bases). Trimming stripped 0 bases from V and 3 bases from J, with 12 bases between. Germline values: CDR1 SGDLS, CDR2 YYNGEE. The CDR3 is 15 amino acids. Here the CDR3 reads CASSVGPGTDYGYTF. CDR3 DNA sequence: TGTGCCAGCAGCGTAGGTCCCGGGACGGACTATGGCTACACCTTC. The whole variable domain, remainder taken from reference TRBV9 and TRBJ1-2, is DSGVTQTPKHLITATGQRVTLRCSPRSGDLSVYWYQQSLDQGLQFLIQYYNGEERAKGNILERFSAQQFPDLHSELNLSSLELGDSALYFCASSVGPGTDYGYTFGSGTRLTVV.

A single count supports this clone. The gene calls are TRBV29-1 and TRBJ1-1; D is perhaps TRBD1 (6 bases). V lost 4 bases to trimming and J lost 1 base, with 16 bases between them. Germline CDR1 SQVTM, CDR2 ANQGSEA. CDR3 size: 15 residues. CDR3: CSVGGLGAGNTEAFF. CDR3 in DNA: TGCAGCGTTGGGGGCCTGGGGGCCGGGAACACTGAAGCTTTCTTT.

The CDR3 region is CASRLRETQYF. The CDR3 region has the DNA TGTGCCAGCAGACTTCGGGAGACCCAGTACTTC. This chain connects TRBV6-6 to TRBJ2-5; unclear D gene. Trimming took off 6 bases at V and 5 bases at J, with 7 bases between the two ends. The germline V gene encodes CDR1 MNHNY and CDR2 SVGAGI (reference sequence). This CDR3 contains 11 residues.

This chain connects TRBV5-5 to TRBJ1-1; maybe TRBD1 (5 bases). Germline CDR1 reads SGHKS; CDR2 reads YYEKEE (reference sequence). The CDR3 length is 13 residues. Trimming took 4 bases from V and 4 from J, leaving 11 bases between them. The CDR3 here is CASSRDRSTEAFF. The CDR3 nucleotides are TGTGCCAGCAGCCGAGACAGATCCACTGAAGCTTTCTTT.

V is TRBV6-5 and J is TRBJ2-7; 7 nucleotides agree with TRBD2. The CDR3 has 13 residues. V trimming: 4 bases; J trimming: 1 base; junction bases outside the gene matches: 1. In germline, CDR1 is MNHEY, CDR2 SVGAGI. The CDR3 is CASSWGGSYEQYF. For the CDR3, the DNA is TGTGCCAGCAGTTGGGGGGGATCCTACGAGCAGTACTTC.

The chain employs TRBV20-1 and TRBJ1-5, with D possibly matching TRBD1 (5 bases). Germline CDR1 DFQATT, CDR2 SNEGSKA (reference sequence). V dropped 3 bases and J dropped 6 bases, with 12 bases sitting between them. The CDR3 has 13 amino acids. CDR3 protein: CSASLPGGQPQHF. The CDR3 coding sequence is TGCAGTGCTAGTCTGCCGGGGGGTCAGCCCCAGCATTTT.

This clone was detected only once. CDR3 amino acids: CASSITTTSSYNSPLHF. The CDR3 DNA sequence: TGTGCCAGCAGTATAACCACAACGAGCTCCTATAATTCACCCCTCCACTTT. V gene TRBV7-8 combines with J gene TRBJ1-6; the D is unclear. The V and J ends lost 6 bases and 0 bases respectively, with 15 bases between them. Germline V gives CDR1 SGHVS, CDR2 FQNEAQ. This CDR3 is 17 amino acids long.

CDR3 in amino acids: CASSYSSIYLTNEKLFF. CDR3 nucleotides: TGTGCCAGCAGTTACTCCTCGATATACCTCACTAATGAAAAACTGTTTTTT. The chain joins TRBV6-8 to TRBJ1-4; no clear D. The CDR3 loop spans 17 amino acids. Deletions cut 0 bases from V and 2 bases from J, with 13 bases between. The germline V gene encodes CDR1 MNHGY and CDR2 SAAAGT.

The gene calls are TRBV6-2 or TRBV6-3 and TRBJ2-7; 10 bases agree with TRBD1. Germline V CDR1 and CDR2: MNHEY, SVGEGT. This CDR3 has 14 amino acids. Losses at the gene ends were 5 bases for V and 3 bases for J; bases not matched to a gene: 4. CDR3 loop: CASSRQGADYEQYF. The CDR3 DNA reads TGTGCCAGCAGTAGACAGGGGGCAGACTACGAGCAGTACTTC.

The rearrangement uses TRBV7-9 and TRBJ1-2, with D maybe TRBD1 (5 bases). The CDR3 consists of 16 residues. V lost 5 bases and J lost 6, with 22 bases in between. Germline CDR1 SEHNR, CDR2 FQNEAQ (reference sequence). DNA for the CDR3: TGTGCCAGCAGCCCAGCCGCCGGTGGCAGGGAAGATGGCTACACCTTC. This codes for CASSPAAGGREDGYTF.

The rearrangement uses TRBV30 and TRBJ2-1; 12 bases align to TRBD1. The CDR3 is made up of 16 amino acids. J gave up 4 bases and V 0 bases, and 4 bases lay outside the gene matches. Germline CDR1 reads GTSNPN; CDR2 reads SVGIG (reference sequence). The CDR3 region has the DNA TGTGCCTGGAGTGTACGGGGACAGGGGGCTTACAATGAGCAGTTCTTC. Protein: CAWSVRGQGAYNEQFF. Drawing the rest from reference TRBV30 and TRBJ2-1, the complete variable domain is SQTIHQWPATLVQPVGSPLSLECTVEGTSNPNLYWYRQAAGRGLQLLFYSVGIGQISSEVPQNLSASRPQDRQFILSSKKLLLSDSGFYLCAWSVRGQGAYNEQFFGPGTRLTVL.

The CDR3 nucleotides are TGTGCCAGCAGTTTATCATCGGGCGAGCAGTACTTC. As protein: CASSLSSGEQYF. The rearrangement joins TRBV27 to TRBJ2-7; D is ambiguous. Germline V gives CDR1 MNHEY, CDR2 SMNVEV (reference sequence). The germline V and J ends were trimmed by 0 bases and 6 bases, with 6 bases remaining between them. The CDR3 has 12 amino acids.

V usage is TRBV20-1 and J usage is TRBJ2-5; D may be TRBD1 (5 bases). The CDR3 extends over 15 amino acids. Germline CDR1 and CDR2: DFQATT and SNEGSKA (reference sequence). The V end lost 3 bases, the J end lost 2 bases, and 16 bases lay between the germline ends. The CDR3 DNA is TGCAGTGCTAGTTCACTACTGGGGCAGCAAGAGACCCAGTACTTC. This codes for CSASSLLGQQETQYF.

The chain combines TRBV2 with TRBJ2-7, with TRBD2 as a possible D gene (6 bases). With 6 bases removed from V and 3 bases from J, the gap between germline ends came to 9 bases. The CDR3 covers 12 residues. Per germline, CDR1 SNHLY and CDR2 FYNNEI. CDR3 amino acids: CASRQTSYEQYF. In nucleotides, the CDR3 is TGTGCCAGCAGGCAGACTAGCTACGAGCAGTACTTC. Looking up the rest from reference TRBV2 and TRBJ2-7 gives the full variable domain: EPEVTQTPSHQVTQMGQEVILRCVPISNHLYFYWYRQILGQKVEFLVSFYNNEISEKSEIFDDQFSVERPDGSNFTLKIRSTKLEDSAMYFCASRQTSYEQYFGPGTRLTVT.

This chain links TRBV2 with TRBJ2-1, with D unclear. The CDR3 totals 14 residues. From germline, CDR1 is SNHLY and CDR2 FYNNEI. The V end lost 4 bases, the J end lost 3 bases, and 10 bases lay between the germline ends. The CDR3 here is CASSARLVYNEQFF. CDR3 DNA sequence: TGTGCCAGCAGTGCGCGACTCGTCTACAATGAGCAGTTCTTC.